This T cell receptor (beta chain) was captured in a study of cytomegalovirus exposure and HLA in healthy donors. Vbeta (60) and Jbeta (13) primers were used in the PCR. Profiled with immunoSEQ multiplex PCR; TCRdb holds only in-frame clones, not every one. The repertoire holds some 110,000 clones, with 70% to 85% as singletons. This sequence originates from a man aged 50-60 years in good health and CMV-seropositive. Sequenced material: PBMCs.

The DNA of the CDR3 is TGTGCCAGCAGCTTCCGCTCTGGGGCCAACGTCCTGACTTTC. Amino acid sequence: CASSFRSGANVLTF. This chain connects TRBV13 to TRBJ2-6, with unresolved D. The germline gives CDR1 PRHDT, CDR2 FYEKMQ (reference sequence). This CDR3 comprises 14 residues. Trimming removed 3 bases at V and 0 bases at J, with 3 bases between. Full variable domain (rest looked up from reference TRBV13 and TRBJ2-6): AAGVIQSPRHLIKEKRETATLKCYPIPRHDTVYWYQQGPGQDPQFLISFYEKMQSDKGSIPDRFSAQQFSDYHSELNMSSLELGDSALYFCASSFRSGANVLTFGAGSRLTVL.